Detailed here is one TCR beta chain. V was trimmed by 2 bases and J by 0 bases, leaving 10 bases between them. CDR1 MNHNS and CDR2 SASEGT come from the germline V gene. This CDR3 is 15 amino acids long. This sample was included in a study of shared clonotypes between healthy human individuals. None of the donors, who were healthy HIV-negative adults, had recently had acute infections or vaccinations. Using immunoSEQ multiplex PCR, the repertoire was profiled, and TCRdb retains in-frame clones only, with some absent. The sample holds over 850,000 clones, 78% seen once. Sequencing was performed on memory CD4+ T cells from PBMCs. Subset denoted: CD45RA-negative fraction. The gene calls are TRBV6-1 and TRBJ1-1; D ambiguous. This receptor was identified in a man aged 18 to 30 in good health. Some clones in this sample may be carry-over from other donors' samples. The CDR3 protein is CASSEFGIMNTEAFF. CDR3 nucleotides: TGTGCCAGCAGTGAATTTGGAATAATGAACACTGAAGCTTTCTTT.